This entry concerns a single TCR beta chain. Its antigen target is currently unknown. No much larger clone is present one base from it, and per-base qualities are unavailable. These data come from a study of tumor and adjacent non-tumor tissue in lung cancer listed by TCRdb under 2018. For the study in its entirety: Patients with adenocarcinoma (approximately 12), squamous cell carcinoma (2) and small cell lung cancer (1) were included in the cohort. The roughly 15 patients were aged about 31 to 85 years, included 10 men and 5 women, and had TNM stage I to III disease. Sequencing produced about 130 million productive TCRbeta reads in total, an average of approximately 4.2 million reads per sample. The study compared bulk TCRbeta repertoires between lung tumor tissue and matched distant non-tumor lung tissue from some 14 lung cancer patients. TCRbeta CDR3 sequencing was performed on 25 to 35 paired specimens, with one tumor sample and one normal lung sample collected per patient. Overall study results and their limits: Neither the sequencing platform nor unique molecular identifiers are mentioned in the methods. Peripheral blood was not sequenced, so blood TCRbeta repertoires in these lung cancer patients were not examined. Tumor tissue showed significantly greater TCR diversity (inverse Simpson) than normal lung tissue (431.37 vs 166.20, P = 0.0075, Mann-Whitney U test). Only around 15 patients were included in the cohort, and the need for larger samples and more detailed clinical data was noted by the authors. The top 100 clones accounted for a significantly larger cumulative portion of the repertoire in normal lung than in tumor tissue. Significantly higher TCR diversity was found in younger patients, and higher tumor TCR diversity was associated with shorter overall and disease-free survival.

RNA was extracted from bulk unsorted tissue and checked for quality with a NanoDrop ND-1000 and an Agilent 2100. All donors had newly diagnosed lung cancer, had not received prior chemotherapy, and were admitted for thoracic surgery in China between August and November 2014. The study excluded patients who had received radiotherapy or chemotherapy before or who had another cancer at the same time. Pieces of surgical tissue measuring about 1-2.1 cm3 were kept in RNAlater solution and stored at -80 degrees C until use. The junction shows trimming of 4 bases on V and 2 bases on J, and the gene matches do not reach 12 bases of it. Taken from the germline V gene (reference sequence), the CDR1 and CDR2 loops are DFQATT and SNEGSKA. Reading from cysteine to phenylalanine, the CDR3 counts 18 amino acids. Solely the CDR3 DNA is kept, with 54 bases framed from the first base. Library preparation employed multiplex PCR. Sequencing instrument: Illumina HiSeq 2500. TCRbeta libraries were constructed through three rounds of nested PCR with primers (Table S4) according to protocols adapted from ARM-PCR. PCR products of 200-500 bp were gel-excised and purified with the QIAquick gel extraction kit before sequencing. Under the source paper's analysis protocol: Reads were cleaned using Trimmomatic, were merged into complete CDR3 sequences using FLASH, and were assigned to V(D)J germline segments using MiTCR. VDJtools was used to compute clonal diversity as the inverse Simpson's index. In-frame sequences without a premature stop codon were defined as productive reads. The raw public data were reprocessed by TCRdb itself: fastp quality trimming at Q25, MiXCR clonotype calling, in-frame beta chains only. Each CDR3 protein appears once, grouped with its most common genes and DNA. TCRdb, rather than the study authors, made the V and J calls. Within this sample are 75,000 to 95,000 distinct CDR3 sequences, with 67% of them counted one time only. 15% to 20% of the sample rests with the top ten.

The chain was built from TRBV20-1 and TRBJ1-5; the central 12 bases match TRBD1. The sequence was obtained from a man between 60 and 70 years old with non-small cell lung cancer. The sample taken for sequencing was lung tumor tissue. In nucleotide form, the sequence is TGCAGTGCTATAGTTGGGACAGGGGGCTCAGGTGGCAATCAGCCCCAGCATTTT. This yields the protein CSAIVGTGGSGGNQPQHF.